The rows below give T cell receptor beta chains drawn from one sample of a study of cytomegalovirus exposure and HLA in healthy donors. The table came from immunoSEQ multiplex PCR; TCRdb's copy has only in-frame clones and leaves some out. The data show tens of thousands of clones, approximately 94% seen once. The sequenced sample was PBMCs. Every receptor here comes from a woman aged 18-29 years in good health and CMV-seronegative. Both conserved end residues are part of each CDR3. Each record gives: D gene, V gene, clone size, J gene, CDR3 DNA, CDR3 protein. A D gene is named only where the DNA matches it firmly. Only part of the rows carry a size: once, few, many, or a class if the clone is expanded.

D gene: NA
V gene: TRBV7-2
clone size: NA
J gene: TRBJ1-5
CDR3 DNA: TGTGCCAGCAGCTTACGTTCAGGGTCTGCCATCAATCAGCCCCAGCATTTT
CDR3 protein: CASSLRSGSAINQPQHF

D gene: TRBD2
V gene: TRBV28
clone size: NA
J gene: TRBJ2-5
CDR3 DNA: TGTGCCAGCAGTTCGGGACTGGGGGGGGGTTCGGCCCAGTACTTC
CDR3 protein: CASSSGLGGGSAQYF

D gene: TRBD1
V gene: TRBV28
clone size: NA
J gene: TRBJ2-1
CDR3 DNA: TGTGCCAGCAGTTTTGGGCACAGGGGCTACAATGAGCAGTTCTTC
CDR3 protein: CASSFGHRGYNEQFF

D gene: NA
V gene: TRBV28
clone size: NA
J gene: TRBJ2-4
CDR3 DNA: TGTGCCAGCAGTTCCGTAATTACTCTAGCCAAAAACATTCAGTACTTC
CDR3 protein: CASSSVITLAKNIQYF

D gene: NA
V gene: TRBV10-3
clone size: NA
J gene: TRBJ1-1
CDR3 DNA: TGTGCCATCACCACGGAGGGGCGAGGGACTGAAGCTTTCTTT
CDR3 protein: CAITTEGRGTEAFF

D gene: TRBD1
V gene: TRBV5-4
clone size: NA
J gene: TRBJ2-5
CDR3 DNA: TGTGCCAGCAGACTGGGACAGGGACAAGAGACCCAGTACTTC
CDR3 protein: CASRLGQGQETQYF

D gene: NA
V gene: TRBV18
clone size: few
J gene: TRBJ1-5
CDR3 DNA: TGTGCCAGCTCAAGAATTCAGGGTAGCAATCAGCCCCAGCATTTT
CDR3 protein: CASSRIQGSNQPQHF

D gene: TRBD1
V gene: TRBV7-2
clone size: NA
J gene: TRBJ1-5
CDR3 DNA: TGTGCCAGCAGCCTGGACAGGAATCAGCCCCAGCATTTT
CDR3 protein: CASSLDRNQPQHF

D gene: NA
V gene: TRBV14
clone size: NA
J gene: TRBJ2-1
CDR3 DNA: TGTGCCAGCAGCCAGCAGGGGGGAACGGGGCAGTTCTTC
CDR3 protein: CASSQQGGTGQFF

D gene: NA
V gene: TRBV2
clone size: NA
J gene: TRBJ1-5
CDR3 DNA: TGTGCCAGCAGGTTTAATTCGGGAAATCAGCCCCAGCATTTT
CDR3 protein: CASRFNSGNQPQHF

D gene: TRBD2
V gene: TRBV13
clone size: NA
J gene: TRBJ2-2
CDR3 DNA: TGTGCCAGCAGCTTAGGACTAGCGGGGAACACCGGGGAGCTGTTTTTT
CDR3 protein: CASSLGLAGNTGELFF

D gene: NA
V gene: TRBV6-5
clone size: NA
J gene: TRBJ1-2
CDR3 DNA: TGTGCCAGCAGCCAAGTGGGGGGGGGCGCAAGGGGCTACACCTTC
CDR3 protein: CASSQVGGGARGYTF

D gene: TRBD2
V gene: TRBV5-1
clone size: NA
J gene: TRBJ2-3
CDR3 DNA: TGCGCCAGCAGCTCAAGCGGGGCAAGGACAGATACGCAGTATTTT
CDR3 protein: CASSSSGARTDTQYF

D gene: NA
V gene: TRBV6-1
clone size: NA
J gene: TRBJ1-1
CDR3 DNA: TGTGCCAGCAGGGACTTCATGAACACTGAAGCTTTCTTT
CDR3 protein: CASRDFMNTEAFF

D gene: TRBD1
V gene: TRBV25-1
clone size: NA
J gene: TRBJ2-7
CDR3 DNA: TGTGCCAGCAGTGGGGACAGGATGAATACCTACGAGCAGTACTTC
CDR3 protein: CASSGDRMNTYEQYF

D gene: TRBD2
V gene: TRBV7-9
clone size: NA
J gene: TRBJ2-1
CDR3 DNA: TGTGCCAGCAGGACTTTGGGCGGGGGGGAGCTTAATGAGCAGTTCTTC
CDR3 protein: CASRTLGGGELNEQFF

D gene: NA
V gene: TRBV5-1
clone size: NA
J gene: TRBJ1-1
CDR3 DNA: TGCGCCAGCAGTGGACAGCCGAACACTGAAGCTTTCTTT
CDR3 protein: CASSGQPNTEAFF

D gene: TRBD1
V gene: TRBV6-1
clone size: NA
J gene: TRBJ1-1
CDR3 DNA: TGTGCCAGCAGTGAAGAGGTAGGGGGCTTTGAAGCTTTCTTT
CDR3 protein: CASSEEVGGFEAFF

D gene: NA
V gene: TRBV2
clone size: NA
J gene: TRBJ2-7
CDR3 DNA: TGTGCCAGCAGTGAACTCCTCGTGGGGGGGGGCGCCAACGAGCAGTACTTC
CDR3 protein: CASSELLVGGGANEQYF

D gene: NA
V gene: TRBV20-1
clone size: NA
J gene: TRBJ1-3
CDR3 DNA: TGCAGTGCTCCGGGAGGAAACACCATATATTTT
CDR3 protein: CSAPGGNTIYF

D gene: NA
V gene: TRBV18
clone size: NA
J gene: TRBJ1-5
CDR3 DNA: TGTGCCAGCTCACTAGCACAAAACGATCAGCCCCAGCATTTT
CDR3 protein: CASSLAQNDQPQHF

D gene: TRBD2
V gene: TRBV7-3
clone size: NA
J gene: TRBJ2-1
CDR3 DNA: TGTGCCGTTAGCACTAGCGGGGGTAGAAATGAGCAGTTCTTC
CDR3 protein: CAVSTSGGRNEQFF

D gene: NA
V gene: TRBV7-6
clone size: NA
J gene: TRBJ2-1
CDR3 DNA: TGTGCCAGCAGCTTAGACGGCAGGTACAATGAGCAGTTCTTC
CDR3 protein: CASSLDGRYNEQFF

D gene: TRBD1
V gene: TRBV10-2
clone size: NA
J gene: TRBJ2-7
CDR3 DNA: TGCGCCAGCAAAACGGGGACAGGGGGTTCCTACGAGCAGTACTTC
CDR3 protein: CASKTGTGGSYEQYF

D gene: TRBD1
V gene: TRBV9
clone size: NA
J gene: TRBJ1-2
CDR3 DNA: TGTGCCAGCAGCGTAGAAGGACAGGGGGGCGGCTACACCTTC
CDR3 protein: CASSVEGQGGGYTF

D gene: NA
V gene: TRBV21-1
clone size: NA
J gene: TRBJ2-7
CDR3 DNA: TGTGCCAGCAGCAAAGTTATTCCTAGCGGGGGGCCACCCTCCTACGAGCAGTACTTC
CDR3 protein: CASSKVIPSGGPPSYEQYF

D gene: NA
V gene: TRBV15
clone size: NA
J gene: TRBJ1-2
CDR3 DNA: TGTGCCACCAGCAGAGATTCCGGGGGGGGTGGCTACACCTTC
CDR3 protein: CATSRDSGGGGYTF

D gene: NA
V gene: TRBV27
clone size: NA
J gene: TRBJ2-5
CDR3 DNA: TGTGCCAGCAGTTTATCGTCGGCGGGGATCGAGACCCAGTACTTC
CDR3 protein: CASSLSSAGIETQYF

D gene: TRBD1
V gene: TRBV6-5
clone size: NA
J gene: TRBJ2-7
CDR3 DNA: TGTGCCAGCAGCCAGGACAGGGGGCTCTACGAGCAGTACTTC
CDR3 protein: CASSQDRGLYEQYF

D gene: NA
V gene: TRBV13
clone size: NA
J gene: TRBJ1-2
CDR3 DNA: TGTGCCAGCAGCCCCCGGAACAGTCTCTATGGCTACACCTTC
CDR3 protein: CASSPRNSLYGYTF

D gene: NA
V gene: TRBV5-6
clone size: NA
J gene: TRBJ1-4
CDR3 DNA: TGTGCCAGCAGCTTGGTGGGAGGGGCCGGAGAAAAACTGTTTTTT
CDR3 protein: CASSLVGGAGEKLFF

D gene: NA
V gene: TRBV7-2
clone size: NA
J gene: TRBJ1-5
CDR3 DNA: TGTGCCAGCAGCTTAAGCGATCGGACCCAGCATTTT
CDR3 protein: CASSLSDRTQHF

D gene: NA
V gene: TRBV5-6
clone size: NA
J gene: TRBJ2-2
CDR3 DNA: TGTGCCAGCAGCCCCCTGACAGATTCGAACACCGGGGAGCTGTTTTTT
CDR3 protein: CASSPLTDSNTGELFF

D gene: NA
V gene: TRBV7-2
clone size: NA
J gene: TRBJ1-1
CDR3 DNA: TGTGCCAGCAGCCATGGTCGTGGCCGCCCAGGTCTGGAAGCTTTCTTT
CDR3 protein: CASSHGRGRPGLEAFF

D gene: NA
V gene: TRBV6-5
clone size: NA
J gene: TRBJ2-5
CDR3 DNA: TGTGCCAGCAGTTGGACTTTTAATCGGGAGACCCAGTACTTC
CDR3 protein: CASSWTFNRETQYF

D gene: NA
V gene: TRBV11-2
clone size: NA
J gene: TRBJ2-7
CDR3 DNA: TGTGCCAGCAGCTTAGACAGGAGGAGATACGAGCAGTACTTC
CDR3 protein: CASSLDRRRYEQYF

D gene: NA
V gene: TRBV30
clone size: NA
J gene: TRBJ1-3
CDR3 DNA: TGTGCCTGGAGTCGGGGCTCTGGAAACACCATATATTTT
CDR3 protein: CAWSRGSGNTIYF

D gene: NA
V gene: TRBV5-1
clone size: NA
J gene: TRBJ2-1
CDR3 DNA: TGCGCCAGCAGCGCGGGACAGACGAGCTCCTACAATGAGCAGTTCTTC
CDR3 protein: CASSAGQTSSYNEQFF

D gene: NA
V gene: TRBV5-5
clone size: NA
J gene: TRBJ2-2
CDR3 DNA: TGTGCCAGCAGCTTGGTCGAGGGGGCCGGGGAGCTGTTTTTT
CDR3 protein: CASSLVEGAGELFF

D gene: NA
V gene: TRBV6-4
clone size: once
J gene: TRBJ2-3
CDR3 DNA: TGTGCCAGCAGCCTTGCCGAGACAGATACGCAGTATTTT
CDR3 protein: CASSLAETDTQYF

D gene: TRBD1
V gene: TRBV5-4
clone size: NA
J gene: TRBJ1-2
CDR3 DNA: TGTGCCAGCAGCTTTAACAGGGGGCTGAGAGATGGCTACACCTTC
CDR3 protein: CASSFNRGLRDGYTF

D gene: NA
V gene: TRBV7-3
clone size: NA
J gene: TRBJ1-3
CDR3 DNA: TGTGCCAGCAGCTTATCCGCCGCAGGGACTGGAAACACCATATATTTT
CDR3 protein: CASSLSAAGTGNTIYF

D gene: NA
V gene: TRBV9
clone size: NA
J gene: TRBJ1-1
CDR3 DNA: TGTGCCAGCAGCGTAGTGCGGGACCCTGTTTTAGGTGAAGCTTTCTTT
CDR3 protein: CASSVVRDPVLGEAFF

D gene: NA
V gene: TRBV4-1
clone size: NA
J gene: TRBJ1-3
CDR3 DNA: TGCGCCAGCAGCCGGGCAGGGGTAGTCGTTTCTGGAAACACCATATATTTT
CDR3 protein: CASSRAGVVVSGNTIYF

D gene: TRBD1
V gene: TRBV7-9
clone size: NA
J gene: TRBJ2-1
CDR3 DNA: TGTGCCAGTGTGTGGGGACAGGGGATTAATGAGCAGTTCTTC
CDR3 protein: CASVWGQGINEQFF

D gene: TRBD2
V gene: TRBV27
clone size: NA
J gene: TRBJ2-4
CDR3 DNA: TGTGCCAGCGGGCTAGCGGGGTCCAAAAACATTCAGTACTTC
CDR3 protein: CASGLAGSKNIQYF

D gene: TRBD1
V gene: TRBV9
clone size: NA
J gene: TRBJ2-1
CDR3 DNA: TGTGCCAGCAGTGGGACCGCGACAGGGGCCTACAATGAGCAGTTCTTC
CDR3 protein: CASSGTATGAYNEQFF

D gene: NA
V gene: TRBV4-3
clone size: NA
J gene: TRBJ1-2
CDR3 DNA: TGCGCCAGCAGCCAAGGAGTCCAGGGTGCCTATGGCTACACCTTC
CDR3 protein: CASSQGVQGAYGYTF

D gene: TRBD1
V gene: TRBV30
clone size: NA
J gene: TRBJ1-5
CDR3 DNA: TGTGCCTGGAGTTCCGGGACAGGGCATCAGCCCCAGCATTTT
CDR3 protein: CAWSSGTGHQPQHF

D gene: NA
V gene: TRBV5-1
clone size: NA
J gene: TRBJ2-7
CDR3 DNA: TGCGCCAGCAGCAATGGAGCCGGCCGAGCCTACGAGCAGTACTTC
CDR3 protein: CASSNGAGRAYEQYF

D gene: TRBD1
V gene: TRBV29-1
clone size: NA
J gene: TRBJ1-5
CDR3 DNA: TGCAGCGTTGGAACAGGGGGCAATCAGCCCCAGCATTTT
CDR3 protein: CSVGTGGNQPQHF

D gene: NA
V gene: TRBV7-8
clone size: NA
J gene: TRBJ1-1
CDR3 DNA: TGTGCCAGCAGCTTAGACCGCCCCGTCAGGGGCCAAACTGAAGCTTTCTTT
CDR3 protein: CASSLDRPVRGQTEAFF

D gene: NA
V gene: TRBV6-4
clone size: NA
J gene: TRBJ2-2
CDR3 DNA: TGTGCCAGCAGTGGGACAAACACCGGGGAGCTGTTTTTT
CDR3 protein: CASSGTNTGELFF